This is a list of T cell receptor beta chains from one sample in a study of T cell responses to AZD1222 COVID-19 vaccine. Generated by immunoSEQ multiplex PCR, the TCRdb table keeps only in-frame clones and is missing some. The data hold some 180,000 clones, with 80% to 95% observed a single time. Sequencing was performed on peripheral blood, taken 28 days after the second dose of the MenACWY control vaccine. The receptors here all came from an adult who received the MenACWY meningococcal vaccine as a control. Each CDR3 is given with its conserved first and last residue. A D gene is named only where the DNA matches it firmly. Clone sizes are given selectively: once, few, many, or a class where the clone is expanded.

j_call clone_size v_call d_call cdr3_nt cdr3_aa
TRBJ1-5 . TRBV3-1/TRBV3-2 . TGTGCCAGCAGCTATCAGGGCGGCAATCAGCCCCAGCATTTT CASSYQGGNQPQHF
TRBJ1-1 once TRBV21-1 . TGTGCCAGCAGCAAATTGCAGGGTAGGAGCACTGAAGCTTTCTTT CASSKLQGRSTEAFF
TRBJ2-3 . TRBV5-1 . TGCGCCAGCAGCTCCCAAACTAGCACAGATACGCAGTATTTT CASSSQTSTDTQYF
TRBJ2-5 . TRBV19 TRBD2 TGTGCCAGAGGACTAGCGGGGGTGAACCGGGCCCAGTACTTC CARGLAGVNRAQYF
TRBJ2-3 . TRBV7-9 . TGTGCCAGCAGCTCATTAGATTATACGCAGTATTTT CASSSLDYTQYF
TRBJ2-1 . TRBV7-2 TRBD2 TGTGCCAGCAGCCCAACTAGCGGGGGTTCCCCGTACAATGAGCAGTTCTTC CASSPTSGGSPYNEQFF
TRBJ2-3 . TRBV9 . TGTGCCAGCAGCGTAATGACAGGGAGGGATACGCAGTATTTT CASSVMTGRDTQYF
TRBJ2-1 . TRBV2 . TGTGCCAGCAGTGAGAACGGGACTCCCAGGAGTGAGCAGTTCTTC CASSENGTPRSEQFF
TRBJ1-1 . TRBV7-2 TRBD1 TGTGCCAGCAGAAACAGGGGTGACAACACTGAAGCTTTCTTT CASRNRGDNTEAFF
TRBJ1-1 . TRBV7-9 . TGTGCCAGCAGGACCACAGCTGAAGCTTTCTTT CASRTTAEAFF
TRBJ2-1 once TRBV28 . TGTGCCAGCAGTTTGGGGGAGCAGCAGTTCTTC CASSLGEQQFF
TRBJ1-1 . TRBV7-3 TRBD1 TGTGCCAGCAGCGGACAGGGGAACACTGAAGCTTTCTTT CASSGQGNTEAFF
TRBJ1-4 . TRBV14 . TGTGCCAGCAGCCAACAAACCGGGAGTTCTAATGAAAAACTGTTTTTT CASSQQTGSSNEKLFF
TRBJ1-2 few TRBV4-1 TRBD1 TGCGCCAGCAGCCCAGATGGGACAGGGCGAGGCTACACCTTC CASSPDGTGRGYTF
TRBJ1-1 . TRBV3-1/TRBV3-2 . TGTGCCAGCAGCTACGGACAGATGAACACTGAAGCTTTCTTT CASSYGQMNTEAFF
TRBJ1-2 . TRBV25-1 TRBD1 TGTGCCAGCAGTCCGACAGGGAACTATGGCTACACCTTC CASSPTGNYGYTF
TRBJ1-2 . TRBV12-3/TRBV12-4 . TGTGCCAGCAGTTTGGACCTCATCTATGGCTACACCTTC CASSLDLIYGYTF
TRBJ1-5 once TRBV7-9 TRBD1 TGTGCCAGCAGCCCAAAGGGGGCGTTGGATCAGCCCCAGCATTTT CASSPKGALDQPQHF
TRBJ1-3 . TRBV18 TRBD1 TGTGCCAGCTCACCACCGACAGGGAAGTCTGGAAACACCATATATTTT CASSPPTGKSGNTIYF
TRBJ1-4 . TRBV2 . TGTGCCAGCAGCTCCGTTTGGGGGGCTGAAAAACTGTTTTTT CASSSVWGAEKLFF
TRBJ1-2 once TRBV2 . TGTGCCAGCAGTGAAATGGTGTCGGTGAACTATGGCTACACCTTC CASSEMVSVNYGYTF
TRBJ1-3 . TRBV7-2 . TGTGCCAGCAGCTTCACTCCGGGAGGAAACACCATATATTTT CASSFTPGGNTIYF
TRBJ1-5 . TRBV19 . TGTGCCAGTAGTGGAGGAGGTACTAATCAGCCCCAGCATTTT CASSGGGTNQPQHF
TRBJ1-3 . TRBV2 . TGTGCCAGCAGTGTGGACGGTGGTTCTGGAAACACCATATATTTT CASSVDGGSGNTIYF
TRBJ1-2 . TRBV12-3/TRBV12-4 . TGTGCCAGCATGGGCTTAGCTAACTATGGCTACACCTTC CASMGLANYGYTF
TRBJ1-6 . TRBV4-2 . TGTGCCAGCAGCCAACCGGGCCTTAAAAGCTCCTATAATTCACCCCTCCACTTT CASSQPGLKSSYNSPLHF
TRBJ1-1 . TRBV19 . TGTGCCAGTAAACGAGGGACTGAAGCTTTCTTT CASKRGTEAFF
TRBJ2-7 . TRBV10-1 . TGCGCCAGCAGTTCCGGGGCCTCCTACGAGCAGTACTTC CASSSGASYEQYF
TRBJ1-1 . TRBV5-5 . TGTGCCAGCAGGTGGGGCACTGAAGCTTTCTTT CASRWGTEAFF
TRBJ2-7 . TRBV28 TRBD2 TGTGCCAGCAGTTTAAGCGGGGAGATTGACTCCTACGAGCAGTACTTC CASSLSGEIDSYEQYF
TRBJ2-3 once TRBV2 TRBD1 TGTGCCAGCAGTGAGGGGGACAGGGGAGCGGATACGCAGTATTTT CASSEGDRGADTQYF
TRBJ2-5 . TRBV7-7 . TGTGCCAGCAGCTTACACGGGGAAGGAGAGACCCAGTACTTC CASSLHGEGETQYF
TRBJ1-1 . TRBV25-1 . TGTGCCAGCAGTACCACGGGGGTGGGCACTGAAGCTTTCTTT CASSTTGVGTEAFF
TRBJ1-5 . TRBV30 TRBD1 TGTGCCTGGAATACAGGGGCCTCTCTCCTTCAGCCCCAGCATTTT CAWNTGASLLQPQHF
TRBJ2-4 . TRBV3-1/TRBV3-2 . TGTGCCAGCAGCCAAGACCAGGGGGGGAACTACTTC CASSQDQGGNYF
TRBJ1-3 . TRBV7-9 . TGTGCCAGCAGCCAACCCGACAGGGGAAACACCATATATTTT CASSQPDRGNTIYF
TRBJ2-2 once TRBV7-3 . TGTGCCAGCAGCTTAGAGGAAGGACTCGCGAACACCGGGGAGCTGTTTTTT CASSLEEGLANTGELFF
TRBJ2-7 . TRBV28 . TGTGCCAGCAGTCAGGGTGGGTTCTACGAGCAGTACTTC CASSQGGFYEQYF
TRBJ2-7 . TRBV2 . TGTGCCAGCAGACCCTCAGGGGTCTCCTACGAGCAGTACTTC CASRPSGVSYEQYF
TRBJ1-5 . TRBV6-5 TRBD1 TGTGCCAGCAGGCAGCTGGACAGGGCAAATCAGCCCCAGCATTTT CASRQLDRANQPQHF
TRBJ1-3 once TRBV6-5 TRBD1 TGTGCCATCCGTAGGGACAGCGCCTCTGGAAACACCATATATTTT CAIRRDSASGNTIYF
TRBJ2-7 . TRBV5-4 TRBD1 TGTGCCAGCAGCTTGGATCAGGGGGTCGGCGAGCAGTACTTC CASSLDQGVGEQYF
TRBJ2-6 . TRBV7-9 . TGTGCCAGCAGCTTGCACGGGGTTGGGGCCAACGTCCTGACTTTC CASSLHGVGANVLTF
TRBJ2-5 . TRBV20-1 TRBD2 TGCAGTGCTAGTGGACTAGCGGACCAAGAGACCCAGTACTTC CSASGLADQETQYF
TRBJ1-3 . TRBV7-3 . TGTGCCAGCAGCTTAACGTCCGGGTTAGAAAACACCATATATTTT CASSLTSGLENTIYF
TRBJ1-5 . TRBV7-8 . TGTGCCAACAGCCTCACCATTTTGGATCAGCCCCAGCATTTT CANSLTILDQPQHF
TRBJ1-2 . TRBV25-1 . TGTGCCAGCAGTGAATTAGGGGAGGTCTATGGCTACACCTTC CASSELGEVYGYTF
TRBJ2-7 . TRBV6-5 TRBD1 TGTGCCAGCAGCCGGGACAGGGCGGCCTACGAGCAGTACTTC CASSRDRAAYEQYF
TRBJ2-3 . TRBV5-4 TRBD2 TGTGCCAGCAGCTTGGGCGGGGGGGCTAGAGATACGCAGTATTTT CASSLGGGARDTQYF
TRBJ1-4 . TRBV5-1 TRBD1 TGCGCCAGCAGCTTTCAGGGGGAGGGTGAAAAACTGTTTTTT CASSFQGEGEKLFF
TRBJ1-5 . TRBV6-4 . TGTGCCAGCAGTGACCCGAGATTCCGCGGCAATCAGCCCCAGCATTTT CASSDPRFRGNQPQHF
TRBJ2-2 . TRBV5-1 . TGCGCCACCAGCCAGTCGAACACCGGGGAGCTGTTTTTT CATSQSNTGELFF
TRBJ1-6 . TRBV7-2 . TGTGCCAGCAGCCCTATCGGCCAGGGGCCTAATTCACCCCTCCACTTT CASSPIGQGPNSPLHF
TRBJ1-5 once TRBV5-5 . TGTGCCAGCAGCTTGTTGCGAGTTGTTCAGCCCCAGCATTTT CASSLLRVVQPQHF
TRBJ1-1 few TRBV30 TRBD1 TGTGCCTGGAGTGTCCCCGGGACAGGGGGCTGGAACACTGAAGCTTTCTTT CAWSVPGTGGWNTEAFF
TRBJ1-4 . TRBV9 . TGTGCCAGCAGCTCAGGGACGTCCAATAATGAAAAACTGTTTTTT CASSSGTSNNEKLFF
TRBJ2-7 . TRBV12-3/TRBV12-4 TRBD2 TGTGCCAGCAGTTCTACTAGCGGGGGCGGCTCGTACTTC CASSSTSGGGSYF